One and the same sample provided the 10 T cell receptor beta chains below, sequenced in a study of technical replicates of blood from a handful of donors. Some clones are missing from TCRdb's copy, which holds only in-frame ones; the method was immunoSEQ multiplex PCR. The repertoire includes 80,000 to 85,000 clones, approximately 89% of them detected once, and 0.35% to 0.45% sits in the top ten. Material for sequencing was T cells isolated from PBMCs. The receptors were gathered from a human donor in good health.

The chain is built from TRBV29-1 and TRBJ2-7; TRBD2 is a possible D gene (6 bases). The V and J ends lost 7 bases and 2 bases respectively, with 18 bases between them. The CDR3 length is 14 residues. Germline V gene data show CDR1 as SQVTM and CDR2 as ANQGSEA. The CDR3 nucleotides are TGCAGCGCCTTTTCGGGAGCGGGTCCCTACGAGCAGTACTTC. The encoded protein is CSAFSGAGPYEQYF.

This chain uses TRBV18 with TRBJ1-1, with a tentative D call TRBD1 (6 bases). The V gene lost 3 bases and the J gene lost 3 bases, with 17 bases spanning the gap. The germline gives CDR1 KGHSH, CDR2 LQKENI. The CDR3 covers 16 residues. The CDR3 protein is CASSPSQGPPDTEAFF. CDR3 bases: TGTGCCAGCTCACCTTCACAGGGCCCCCCCGACACTGAAGCTTTCTTT.

The CDR3 sequence: CASSETGLNTEAFF. The CDR3 coding sequence is TGTGCCAGCAGTGAAACAGGGCTGAACACTGAAGCTTTCTTT. The V and J genes are TRBV6-5 and TRBJ1-1; D is possibly TRBD1 (6 bases). This CDR3 comprises 14 residues. The ends were cut back, 5 bases at V and 0 bases at J, with 10 bases in the middle. Germline CDR1 reads MNHEY; CDR2 reads SVGAGI.

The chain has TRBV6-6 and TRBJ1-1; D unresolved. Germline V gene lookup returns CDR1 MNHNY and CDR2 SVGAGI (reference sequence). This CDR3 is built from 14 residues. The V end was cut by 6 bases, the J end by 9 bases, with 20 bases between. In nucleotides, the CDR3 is TGTGCCAGCAGCCCCGGCCCGGCCAGGCTTCAAGCTTTCTTT. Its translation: CASSPGPARLQAFF.

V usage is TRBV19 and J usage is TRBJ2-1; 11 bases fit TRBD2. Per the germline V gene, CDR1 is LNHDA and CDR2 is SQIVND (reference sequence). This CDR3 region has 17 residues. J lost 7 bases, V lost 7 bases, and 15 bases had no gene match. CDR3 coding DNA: TGTGCCAGTACCGAGTATATTGGGGGACTAGCGGTAAATGAGCAGTTCTTC. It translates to CASTEYIGGLAVNEQFF.

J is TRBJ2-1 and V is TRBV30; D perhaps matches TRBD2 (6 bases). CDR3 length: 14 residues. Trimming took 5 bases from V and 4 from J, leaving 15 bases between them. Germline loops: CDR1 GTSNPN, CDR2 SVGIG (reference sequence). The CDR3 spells CAWFSRESYNEQFF. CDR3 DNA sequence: TGTGCCTGGTTTTCTCGGGAGTCATACAATGAGCAGTTCTTC.

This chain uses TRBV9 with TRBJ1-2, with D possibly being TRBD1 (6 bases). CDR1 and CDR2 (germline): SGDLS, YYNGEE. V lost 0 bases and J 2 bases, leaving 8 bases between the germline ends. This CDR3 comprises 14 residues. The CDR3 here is CASSVVQGNYGYTF. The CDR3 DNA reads TGTGCCAGCAGCGTAGTTCAGGGGAACTATGGCTACACCTTC.

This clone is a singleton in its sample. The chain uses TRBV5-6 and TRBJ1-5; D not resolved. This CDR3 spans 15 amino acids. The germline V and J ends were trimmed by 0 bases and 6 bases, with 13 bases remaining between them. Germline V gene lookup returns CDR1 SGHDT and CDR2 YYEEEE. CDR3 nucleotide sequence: TGTGCCAGCAGCTTGGGTGGTCGGGGTAGTCAGCCCCAGCATTTT. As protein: CASSLGGRGSQPQHF.

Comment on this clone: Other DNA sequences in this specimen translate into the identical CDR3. CDR3 coding DNA: TGTGCCAGCAGCGTGGGACACCGAATGAACACTGAAGCTTTCTTT. Amino acids: CASSVGHRMNTEAFF. This sequence joins TRBV9 and TRBJ1-1; a possible D gene is TRBD1 (6 bases). Germline-derived CDR1 and CDR2 are SGDLS and YYNGEE. V lost 2 bases and J lost 0, with 11 bases in between. The CDR3 sequence is 15 residues long.

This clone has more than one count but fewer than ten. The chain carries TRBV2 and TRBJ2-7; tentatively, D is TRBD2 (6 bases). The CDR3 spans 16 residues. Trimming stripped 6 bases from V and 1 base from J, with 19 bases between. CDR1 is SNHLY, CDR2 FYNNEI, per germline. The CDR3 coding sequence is TGTGCCAGCAGAGGGGCCCGACTAGTGGTATCCTACGAGCAGTACTTC. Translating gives CASRGARLVVSYEQYF.